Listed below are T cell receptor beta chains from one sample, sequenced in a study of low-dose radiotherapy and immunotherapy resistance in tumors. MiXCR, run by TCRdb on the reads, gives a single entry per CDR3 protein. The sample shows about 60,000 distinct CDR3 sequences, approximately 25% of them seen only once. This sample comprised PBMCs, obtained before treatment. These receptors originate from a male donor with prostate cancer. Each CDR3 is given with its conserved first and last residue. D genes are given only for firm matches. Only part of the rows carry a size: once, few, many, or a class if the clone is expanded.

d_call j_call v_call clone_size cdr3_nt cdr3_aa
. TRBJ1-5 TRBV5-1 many TGCGCCAGCAGCGCTAACGGAAACGACAATCAGCCCCAGCATTTT CASSANGNDNQPQHF
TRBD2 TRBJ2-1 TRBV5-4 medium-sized TGTGCCAGCAGCTTGGGATCGGGACTAGTAAGTGAGCAGTTCTTC CASSLGSGLVSEQFF
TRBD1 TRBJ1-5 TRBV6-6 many TGTGCCAGCAGTTCCGCCTGGGCAGGGGGAAATCAGCCCCAGCATTTT CASSSAWAGGNQPQHF
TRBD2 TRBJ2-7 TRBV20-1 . TGCAGTGCTAGACGCCCACAAGCGGGAGACTACTACGAGCAGTACTTC CSARRPQAGDYYEQYF
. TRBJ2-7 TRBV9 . TGTGCCAGCAGCGTAGAACTCGGGCACTCCGAGCAGTACTTC CASSVELGHSEQYF
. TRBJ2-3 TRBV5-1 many TGCGCCAGCAGCTTGGAGGGGCGTAGCACAGATACGCAGTATTTT CASSLEGRSTDTQYF
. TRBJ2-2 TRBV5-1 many TGCGCCAGCAGCTTGCGGCAGGGCCCCATCGGGGAGCTGTTTTTT CASSLRQGPIGELFF
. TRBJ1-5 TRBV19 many TGTGCCAGTAGTATCGCGGACAGTAGCAATCAGCCCCAGCATTTT CASSIADSSNQPQHF
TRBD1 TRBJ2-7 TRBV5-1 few TGCGCCAGCAGCTTGGCCTCAGGGGGCACCTACGAGCAGTACTTC CASSLASGGTYEQYF
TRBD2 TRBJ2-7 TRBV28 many TGTGCCAGCAGTTTATTTCCGGGACTAGCGGGAGCGTACGAGCAGTACTTC CASSLFPGLAGAYEQYF
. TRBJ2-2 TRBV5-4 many TGTGCCAGCAGCTTTCGGGGGGCATCGGAGCTGTTTTTT CASSFRGASELFF
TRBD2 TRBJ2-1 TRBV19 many TGTGCCAGTAGGAGTAGCGGGAGAAGCTCCTACAATGAGCAGTTCTTC CASRSSGRSSYNEQFF
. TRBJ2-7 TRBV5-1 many TGCGCCAGCAGCTTGCAGGGATACGAGCAGTACTTC CASSLQGYEQYF
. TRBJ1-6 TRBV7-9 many TGTGCCAGCAGCTCCGGTAGCCTTTCACCCCTCCACTTT CASSSGSLSPLHF
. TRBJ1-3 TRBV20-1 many TGCAGTGCCGATGATGGAGGAAACACCATATATTTT CSADDGGNTIYF
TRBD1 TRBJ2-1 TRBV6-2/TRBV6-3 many TGTGCCAGCAGTTACTCCCCGACAGGGGGTATCTACAATGAGCAGTTCTTC CASSYSPTGGIYNEQFF
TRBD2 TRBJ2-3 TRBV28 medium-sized TGTGCCAGCAGTTTCGTTAGCGGGAGGGCCGGGAGCACAGATACGCAGTATTTT CASSFVSGRAGSTDTQYF
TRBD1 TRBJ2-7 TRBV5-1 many TGCGCCAGCGGGACAGGGAACTACGAGCAGTACTTC CASGTGNYEQYF
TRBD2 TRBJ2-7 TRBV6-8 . TGTGCCAGCAGTAAATCGACTAGCGGGAGGTACGAGCAGTACTTC CASSKSTSGRYEQYF
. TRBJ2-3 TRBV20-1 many TGCAGTGCTACCGGGACGTCGGCGAGTCCAGATACGCAGTATTTT CSATGTSASPDTQYF
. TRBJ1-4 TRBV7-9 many TGTGCCAGCAGCCCCAGGGGAGTTGGGGAAAAACTGTTTTTT CASSPRGVGEKLFF
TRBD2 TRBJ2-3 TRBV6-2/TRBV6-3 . TGTGCCAGCAGTAACCTAGCGGGAGGTAGTTATACGCAGTATTTT CASSNLAGGSYTQYF
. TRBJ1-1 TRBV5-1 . TGCGCCAGCAGCTTTAGTGGGGTAAGGAACACTGAAGCTTTCTTT CASSFSGVRNTEAFF
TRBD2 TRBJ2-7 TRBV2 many TGTGCCAGCAGTAATAGCGGGAGATCCAACGAGCAGTACTTC CASSNSGRSNEQYF
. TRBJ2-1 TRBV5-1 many TGCGCCAGCAGCTTGGACAGGTACTACAATGAGCAGTTCTTC CASSLDRYYNEQFF
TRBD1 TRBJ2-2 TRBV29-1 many TGCAGCGTTCTTACAGGGGCGAACACCGGGGAGCTGTTTTTT CSVLTGANTGELFF
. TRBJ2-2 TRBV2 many TGTGCCAGCAGGGGCCCGGGGGGCTCGGGCACCGGGGAGCTGTTTTTT CASRGPGGSGTGELFF
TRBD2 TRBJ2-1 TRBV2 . TGTGCCAGCAGTGAGGGAGGGCTCTCCTACAATGAGCAGTTCTTC CASSEGGLSYNEQFF
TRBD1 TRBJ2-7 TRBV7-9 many TGTGCCAGCAGCTCATCGGACAGGGTGTTTGTCCACGAGCAGTACTTC CASSSSDRVFVHEQYF
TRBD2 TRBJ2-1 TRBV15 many TGTGCCACCAGCAGAGACAGGCGGGGGGCCTACAATGAGCAGTTCTTC CATSRDRRGAYNEQFF
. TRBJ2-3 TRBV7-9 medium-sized TGTGCCAGCAGCTTACGGGGGGCCGGTGCAGATACGCAGTATTTT CASSLRGAGADTQYF
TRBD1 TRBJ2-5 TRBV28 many TGTGCCAGCACCCCAACCCGGGACAGGGGGCGAGAGACCCAGTACTTC CASTPTRDRGRETQYF
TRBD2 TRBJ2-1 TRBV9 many TGTGCCAGCAGCGTAGTCGGAGGAGCGGGAGTTCCCAATGAGCAGTTCTTC CASSVVGGAGVPNEQFF
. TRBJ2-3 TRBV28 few TGTGCCAGCACGGACAGTTCCACAGATACGCAGTATTTT CASTDSSTDTQYF
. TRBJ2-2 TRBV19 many TGTGCCAGTGCCCGCGGAGACCTAAACACCGGGGAGCTGTTTTTT CASARGDLNTGELFF